One and the same sample provided the 25 T cell receptor beta chains below, sequenced in a study of control samples from healthy donors and cancer patients (TCRdb year 2020). The method behind the library was the immunoSEQ multiplex PCR assay. Not all clones reach the TCRdb copy of this immuneACCESS table, which keeps in-frame sequences only. Checked studies attribute under half of the gap to unresolved V genes and leave the rest unexplained. Counted in this sample were around 140,000 clones; around 92% of them appeared once. The ten top clones hold approximately 2% of the sample. Sequences were obtained from blood. The receptors originated from a woman in her 50s in good health.

This sequence joins TRBV11-2 and TRBJ2-3, with a tentative D call TRBD1 (5 bases). Germline V CDR1 and CDR2: SGHAT, FQNNGV. The V gene lost 6 bases and the J gene lost 7 bases, with 17 bases spanning the gap. The CDR3 sequence is 14 residues long. As DNA, the CDR3 is TGTGCCAGCAGGCAACAGGAAAGCGTAAATACGCAGTATTTT. Protein: CASRQQESVNTQYF.

V gene TRBV5-1 combines with J gene TRBJ2-3; perhaps TRBD2 as D (5 bases). Germline V lookup: CDR1 SGHRS, CDR2 YFSETQ. V was shortened by 7 bases and J by 0 bases, with 15 bases between the two germline ends. This CDR3 spans 15 amino acids. The CDR3 sequence: CASRATTHSTDTQYF. CDR3 DNA sequence: TGCGCCAGCCGAGCGACTACCCATAGCACAGATACGCAGTATTTT. The whole variable domain, remainder taken from reference TRBV5-1 and TRBJ2-3, is KAGVTQTPRYLIKTRGQQVTLSCSPISGHRSVSWYQQTPGQGLQFLFEYFSETQRNKGNFPGRFSGRQFSNSRSEMNVSTLELGDSALYLCASRATTHSTDTQYFGPGTRLTVL.

This chain uses TRBV2 with TRBJ1-2; D call uncertain. Germline V CDR1 and CDR2: SNHLY, FYNNEI. This CDR3 has 12 residues. Trimming removed 7 bases from V and 1 base from J, with 7 bases in between. This CDR3 reads CASTRDNYGYTF. CDR3 DNA sequence: TGTGCCAGCACCCGGGATAACTATGGCTACACCTTC.

The V gene is TRBV11-3, the J gene TRBJ1-2; 8 bases fit TRBD1. The CDR3 consists of 14 residues. V gave up 1 base and J gave up 4 bases; unmatched junction bases: 2. From germline, CDR1 is SGHNT and CDR2 YENEEA. The CDR3 loop is CASSLGDRFYGYTF. In DNA form, the CDR3 reads TGTGCCAGCAGCTTAGGGGACAGGTTCTATGGCTACACCTTC.

This clone was observed a single time. The genes are TRBV27 and TRBJ2-7; no firm D call. The CDR3 covers 17 residues. Trimming pared 3 bases from V and 7 bases from J, leaving 25 bases between. CDR1 and CDR2 (germline): MNHEY, SMNVEV (reference sequence). The CDR3 region has the DNA TGTGCCAGCAGTTTCCCTCCCCTCTCCCAGGCGGCACTGGAGCAGTACTTC. Protein product: CASSFPPLSQAALEQYF.

V gene TRBV30 combines with J gene TRBJ1-1, with no clear D. V was cut by 5 bases and J by 0 bases, with 7 bases left in between. CDR1 is GTSNPN and CDR2 is SVGIG in the germline V gene (reference sequence). The CDR3 is 12 residues long. In nucleotides, the CDR3 is TGTGCCTGGGCCGCGGTGAACACTGAAGCTTTCTTT. Residues: CAWAAVNTEAFF. The full variable domain, in which reference TRBV30 and TRBJ1-1 provide the parts outside the CDR3, is SQTIHQWPATLVQPVGSPLSLECTVEGTSNPNLYWYRQAAGRGLQLLFYSVGIGQISSEVPQNLSASRPQDRQFILSSKKLLLSDSGFYLCAWAAVNTEAFFGQGTRLTVV.

The gene calls are TRBV5-5 and TRBJ2-7; 10 bases align to TRBD1. This CDR3 is 15 amino acids long. V was pared by 2 bases and J by 3 bases, with 5 bases of the junction left unmatched. Germline CDR1 is SGHKS and CDR2 is YYEKEE (reference sequence). The CDR3 protein is CASSLSGTGVYEQYF. CDR3 nucleotides: TGTGCCAGCAGCTTATCAGGGACAGGGGTCTACGAGCAGTACTTC.

The V call is TRBV28, the J call TRBJ1-2, with a weak D call TRBD1 (5 bases). From germline, CDR1 is MDHEN and CDR2 SYDVKM. The CDR3 runs to 13 residues. Trimming took 5 bases from V and 4 from J, leaving 11 bases between them. The CDR3 loop reads CASSLQVTYGYTF. The DNA for the CDR3 is TGTGCCAGCAGTCTACAGGTCACCTATGGCTACACCTTC.

This chain uses TRBV2 with TRBJ1-4, with TRBD1 matching 7 bases. The J segment lost 7 bases and the V segment lost 9 bases, leaving 8 bases of the junction unmatched. CDR3 length: 13 amino acids. CDR1 is SNHLY and CDR2 is FYNNEI in the germline V gene. For the CDR3, the DNA is TGTGCCAGTTCAAGGGGGCTTGTTGAAAAACTGTTTTTT. Its protein product is CASSRGLVEKLFF.

In this sample, this clone turned up a few times. V and J are TRBV27 and TRBJ2-7; 7 bases line up with TRBD1. The junction had 10 bases not matched to a gene; V was cut back by 5 bases and J by 6 bases. The CDR3 runs to 14 residues. Germline CDR1 MNHEY, CDR2 SMNVEV (reference sequence). CDR3 coding DNA: TGTGCCAGCAGTCTCCGACAGGGAAGGAGCGAGCAGTACTTC. Residues: CASSLRQGRSEQYF.

This clone was seen once. The chain is built from TRBV10-2 and TRBJ2-1; no reliable D call. The CDR3 is made up of 16 amino acids. Between the trimmed V and J ends, which lost 8 bases and 8 bases, there was a span of 25 bases. Germline CDR1 is WSHSY and CDR2 is SAAADI. CDR3 residues: CASSKSSLGHKDEQFF. CDR3 bases: TGCGCCAGCTCAAAGTCGAGTCTAGGGCATAAGGATGAGCAGTTCTTC.

The V and J genes are TRBV5-4 and TRBJ2-5; 10 positions agree with TRBD1. Germline V CDR1 and CDR2: SGHNT, YYREEE (reference sequence). The CDR3 runs to 16 residues. V lost 5 bases and J lost 2; bases outside the gene matches: 9. CDR3 in DNA: TGTGCCAGCAGTTCGGGACAGGGGACGTCACAAGAGACCCAGTACTTC. Its protein is CASSSGQGTSQETQYF.

The chain has TRBV5-4 and TRBJ1-1; D perhaps matches TRBD1 (6 bases). Trimming took off 4 bases at V and 4 bases at J, with 17 bases between the two ends. The germline V gene encodes CDR1 SGHNT and CDR2 YYREEE (reference sequence). This CDR3 spans 15 amino acids. The CDR3 loop reads CASSAGGARGTEAFF. The DNA of the CDR3 is TGTGCCAGCAGCGCGGGCGGGGCCAGGGGCACTGAAGCTTTCTTT.

The chain carries TRBV5-4 and TRBJ2-5; 7 bases are a match to TRBD2. This CDR3 comprises 14 residues. Germline V gene lookup returns CDR1 SGHNT and CDR2 YYREEE (reference sequence). V lost 6 bases to trimming and J lost 4 bases; unmatched junction nucleotides: 9. CDR3 DNA: TGTGCCAGCATGGGGCGGGAGAGGGGAGAGACCCAGTACTTC. Translated: CASMGRERGETQYF.

This rearrangement joins TRBV27 to TRBJ1-3, with 7 nucleotides matching TRBD1. The CDR3 sequence is 15 residues long. The V and J ends lost 5 bases and 0 bases, in that order; junction bases with no gene match: 4. Looked up from germline, CDR1 is MNHEY and CDR2 is SMNVEV (reference sequence). CDR3 in DNA: TGTGCCAGCAGTCCCACAGGGGTCTCTGGAAACACCATATATTTT. This codes for CASSPTGVSGNTIYF.

This chain joins TRBV28 and TRBJ1-2, with D possibly matching TRBD1 (6 bases). V was cut by 7 bases and J by 8 bases, with 17 bases left in between. This CDR3 spans 13 amino acids. CDR1 is MDHEN, CDR2 SYDVKM, per germline. The CDR3 spells CASNIDRGWGYTF. In DNA form, the CDR3 reads TGTGCCAGCAACATCGATAGGGGGTGGGGCTACACCTTC.

The sample holds a few counts of this clone. The V and J genes are TRBV7-9 and TRBJ2-1; 9 positions agree with TRBD1. The CDR3 sequence is 16 residues long. With 2 bases clipped from V and 3 bases from J, the junction kept 5 bases outside the gene matches. Germline CDR1 is SEHNR and CDR2 is FQNEAQ (reference sequence). The CDR3 DNA reads as TGTGCCAGCAGCTTATTATTGGGACAGGGCTACAATGAGCAGTTCTTC. This translates into CASSLLLGQGYNEQFF.

J is TRBJ2-3 and V is TRBV5-1; 7 nucleotides match TRBD1. The germline gives CDR1 SGHRS, CDR2 YFSETQ. With 2 bases clipped from V and 2 bases from J, the junction kept 5 bases outside the gene matches. The CDR3 length is 15 residues. The CDR3 coding sequence is TGCGCCAGCAGCTTAGAGGGGGCGCACACAGATACGCAGTATTTT. This gives the protein CASSLEGAHTDTQYF.

The rearrangement links TRBV10-3 to TRBJ2-7; D unresolved. The CDR3 extends over 11 amino acids. Trimming removed 8 bases from V and 3 bases from J, with 8 bases in between. Germline CDR1 is ENHRY and CDR2 is SYGVKD. In DNA form, the CDR3 reads TGTGCCATCGCCAAGGGCTACGAGCAGTACTTC. The encoded protein is CAIAKGYEQYF.

The CDR3 spells CASSLTGVGANVLTF. In DNA form, the CDR3 reads TGCGCCAGCAGCTTAACAGGGGTAGGGGCCAACGTCCTGACTTTC. The rearrangement links TRBV5-1 to TRBJ2-6; 7 bases are a match to TRBD1. The germline V gene encodes CDR1 SGHRS and CDR2 YFSETQ. The CDR3 runs to 15 residues. The J segment lost 4 bases and the V segment lost 2 bases, leaving 3 bases of the junction unmatched.

The chain couples TRBV14 to TRBJ1-2; D unclear. The CDR3 has 15 residues. Trimming took off 0 bases at V and 2 bases at J, with 10 bases between the two ends. Germline V gene sequence: CDR1 SGHDN, CDR2 FVKESK. The CDR3 DNA sequence: TGTGCCAGCAGCCAAGAGTCAGTCGGGAACTATGGCTACACCTTC. Translation: CASSQESVGNYGYTF.

The CDR3 loop reads CASSISGGRQPQHF. Here the CDR3 DNA reads TGTGCCAGTAGTATATCGGGGGGTCGTCAGCCCCAGCATTTT. The chain carries TRBV19 and TRBJ1-5; tentatively, D is TRBD1 (5 bases). V was pared by 2 bases and J by 6 bases, with 11 bases between. The CDR3 totals 14 residues. The germline V gene encodes CDR1 LNHDA and CDR2 SQIVND (reference sequence).

This clone was observed a few times. The J gene is TRBJ2-5, the V gene TRBV28; 9 nucleotides match TRBD2. Germline loops: CDR1 MDHEN, CDR2 SYDVKM. J gave up 5 bases and V 3 bases, and 7 bases lay outside the gene matches. CDR3 size: 15 residues. The CDR3 DNA sequence: TGTGCCAGCAGTTTGTTTAACAGCGGGAGGGAGACCCAGTACTTC. Its translation is CASSLFNSGRETQYF.

The chain combines TRBV15 with TRBJ2-3, with D possibly TRBD2 on 6 matching bases. CDR3 size: 14 residues. Germline loops: CDR1 LNHNV, CDR2 YYDKDF (reference sequence). V gave up 4 bases and J gave up 3 bases, with 11 bases separating them. The CDR3 sequence: CATSTVGSTDTQYF. The CDR3 DNA is TGTGCCACCAGCACCGTCGGGAGTACAGATACGCAGTATTTT.

The rearrangement links TRBV18 to TRBJ1-2; 8 positions agree with TRBD1. The germline V gene has CDR1 KGHSH and CDR2 LQKENI. V lost 3 bases, J lost 8 bases, and 14 bases stayed unmatched. This CDR3 spans 16 amino acids. In DNA form, the CDR3 reads TGTGCCAGCTCACCTCCCGGGGCAGGGGGCGTATCGGGCTACACCTTC. As protein: CASSPPGAGGVSGYTF.